Sequencing of this T cell receptor (beta chain) was carried out in a study of cytomegalovirus exposure and HLA in healthy donors. General study results and limits: The only immune exposure information that was available was CMV serostatus.

As regards this clone: Antigen unknown.

The PCR employed 60 Vbeta primers together with 13 Jbeta primers. Sequencing was performed with immunoSEQ multiplex PCR; in TCRdb, only in-frame clones are kept and a portion is missing. Its table records some 180,000 clones. This CDR3 contains 13 residues. CDR1 ENHRY and CDR2 SYGVKD come from the germline V gene. The V gene lost 4 bases and the J gene lost 5 bases, with 9 bases spanning the gap. The chain carries TRBV10-3 and TRBJ1-5, with D unclear. This receptor was obtained from a young man in good health and CMV-seronegative. Sequencing was done on a sample of PBMCs. The CDR3 spells CAISVNDYQPQHF. The CDR3, as DNA: TGTGCCATCAGTGTTAATGACTATCAGCCCCAGCATTTT.